Shown below are 24 T cell receptor beta chains from a single sample sequenced in a study of blood T cell repertoires in COVID-19. Profiled with immunoSEQ multiplex PCR; TCRdb holds only in-frame clones, not every one. Among about 440,000 clones listed, around 91% were seen once. Sequenced material: PBMCs or T cells enriched from blood (not recorded which). These receptors all stem from a man in his late teens or twenties who had recovered from COVID-19.

The gene calls are TRBV12-3 or TRBV12-4 and TRBJ2-1, with D possibly being TRBD1 (6 bases). Trimming stripped 7 bases from V and 6 bases from J, with 10 bases between. CDR3 length equals 12 residues. The CDR3 nucleotides are TGTGCCAGCAATCAGGGGTTCAATGAGCAGTTCTTC. The encoded protein is CASNQGFNEQFF.

The chain combines TRBV27 with TRBJ1-2; 8 positions agree with TRBD1. Trimming cost V 3 bases and J 4 bases; bases outside gene matches: 7. The CDR3 is made up of 15 amino acids. Germline V gene sequence: CDR1 MNHEY, CDR2 SMNVEV (reference sequence). CDR3: CASSFPGQALYGYTF. DNA for the CDR3: TGTGCCAGCAGTTTCCCGGGACAGGCTCTCTATGGCTACACCTTC.

The chain links TRBV9 to TRBJ2-5, with TRBD1 as a possible D gene (6 bases). CDR1 is SGDLS and CDR2 is YYNGEE in the germline V gene. With 3 bases removed from V and 2 bases from J, the gap between germline ends came to 14 bases. The CDR3 is made up of 15 amino acids. CDR3 sequence reads: CASSDQGHPQETQYF. The CDR3 bases are TGTGCCAGCAGCGATCAGGGACACCCACAAGAGACCCAGTACTTC.

This chain connects TRBV12-5 to TRBJ2-1, with TRBD2 identical over 12 bases. Losses at the gene ends were 2 bases for V and 7 bases for J; bases not matched to a gene: 0. The CDR3 length is 14 residues. Germline V gives CDR1 LGHNT, CDR2 FRNRAP. CDR3 coding DNA: TGTGCTAGTGGTTTGCTAGCGGGAGGGAATGAGCAGTTCTTC. This sequence encodes CASGLLAGGNEQFF.

This CDR3 is CASSLESQPQHF. In DNA, the CDR3 is TGTGCCAGCAGTTTGGAGAGCCAGCCCCAGCATTTT. V is TRBV28 and J is TRBJ1-5; D is undetermined. Between the trimmed V and J ends, which lost 3 bases and 7 bases, there was a span of 7 bases. The germline CDR1 and CDR2 sequences are MDHEN and SYDVKM. The CDR3 totals 12 residues.

As regards this clone: This same CDR3 is encoded by further DNA sequences in the sample. CDR3 nucleotide sequence: TGTGCCAGTAGTATAGGAACAGGAAGCTACGAGCAGTACTTC. This translates into CASSIGTGSYEQYF. The chain recombines TRBV19 with TRBJ2-7; D is possibly TRBD1 (5 bases). V lost 1 base and J 3 bases, leaving 10 bases between the germline ends. The CDR3 contains 14 residues. Germline V lookup: CDR1 LNHDA, CDR2 SQIVND (reference sequence).

The rearrangement uses TRBV28 and TRBJ1-5, with 10 bases identical to TRBD1. The germline gives CDR1 MDHEN, CDR2 SYDVKM. There are 17 residues in the CDR3. Germline trimming cut 6 bases from V and 4 bases from J; bases unmatched to any gene: 12. CDR3 in DNA: TGTGCCAGCAGGGGGACAAAAGACAGGGGGCAGAATCAGCCCCAGCATTTT. It yields the protein CASRGTKDRGQNQPQHF.

The chain has TRBV7-3 and TRBJ2-5; D is possibly TRBD2 (5 bases). V was trimmed by 2 bases and J by 6 bases, leaving 7 bases between them. CDR3 length equals 12 residues. Germline V gene data show CDR1 as SGHTA and CDR2 as FQGTGA. DNA of the CDR3: TGTGCCAGCAGCTTATCGGGGAAGACCCAGTACTTC. It yields the protein CASSLSGKTQYF.

This rearrangement joins TRBV2 to TRBJ2-5; a weak D match, TRBD1 (6 bases). Germline CDR1 reads SNHLY; CDR2 reads FYNNEI. The CDR3 has 12 residues. V dropped 6 bases and J dropped 3 bases, with 8 bases sitting between them. The CDR3 region has the DNA TGTGCCAGCAGCCCAGGGGAAGAGACCCAGTACTTC. Its protein product is CASSPGEETQYF.

The J gene is TRBJ2-3, the V gene TRBV2; 9 bases align to TRBD1. This CDR3 is built from 16 residues. J was trimmed by 2 bases and V by 4 bases; bases with no gene match: 7. From germline, CDR1 is SNHLY and CDR2 FYNNEI. The CDR3, as DNA: TGTGCCAGCAGTGCGCCCGGGACAGGGTACACAGATACGCAGTATTTT. Its translation is CASSAPGTGYTDTQYF. The variable domain in full, with the rest retrieved from reference TRBV2 and TRBJ2-3, is EPEVTQTPSHQVTQMGQEVILRCVPISNHLYFYWYRQILGQKVEFLVSFYNNEISEKSEIFDDQFSVERPDGSNFTLKIRSTKLEDSAMYFCASSAPGTGYTDTQYFGPGTRLTVL.

V usage is TRBV5-1 and J usage is TRBJ2-7, with TRBD2 matching 7 bases. Unmatched junction bases numbered 6, after V lost 0 bases and J lost 3 bases. CDR1 is SGHRS, CDR2 YFSETQ, per germline. This CDR3 has 15 amino acids. The CDR3 nucleotides are TGCGCCAGCAGCTTGGGTCTAGCGGATTACTACGAGCAGTACTTC. Protein: CASSLGLADYYEQYF.

This clone was recorded once. The rearrangement joins TRBV7-8 to TRBJ2-1; TRBD2 matches at 8 bases. V gave up 0 bases and J gave up 13 bases; unmatched junction bases: 11. Looked up from germline, CDR1 is SGHVS and CDR2 is FQNEAQ. This CDR3 has 15 residues. CDR3 coding DNA: TGTGCCAGCAGCTTAGCGGAGAGCGGGGGCGTGAAACAGTTCTTC. Protein: CASSLAESGGVKQFF.

This chain uses TRBV5-1 with TRBJ2-3; perhaps TRBD1 as D (6 bases). V was trimmed by 4 bases and J by 4 bases, leaving 16 bases between them. The CDR3 loop spans 15 amino acids. From germline, CDR1 is SGHRS and CDR2 YFSETQ. The CDR3 bases are TGCGCCAGCAGCAGTGGACAGCTAGGGGCAGATACGCAGTATTTT. Residues: CASSSGQLGADTQYF.

V gene TRBV5-1 combines with J gene TRBJ2-7; weak D call: TRBD2 (6 bases). In germline, CDR1 is SGHRS, CDR2 YFSETQ. V dropped 6 bases and J dropped 2 bases, with 12 bases sitting between them. The CDR3 totals 13 residues. The CDR3 DNA follows: TGCGCCAGCAAGGAGGGAGTGGCCTACGAGCAGTACTTC. Translating gives CASKEGVAYEQYF.

The chain couples TRBV5-5 to TRBJ1-1; 9 bases align to TRBD1. The CDR3 is made up of 15 amino acids. V was clipped by 4 bases and J by 4 bases; unmatched bases: 8. In germline, CDR1 is SGHKS, CDR2 YYEKEE (reference sequence). The CDR3: CASSAGQGRGTEAFF. The CDR3, as DNA: TGTGCCAGCAGCGCGGGACAGGGTCGGGGCACTGAAGCTTTCTTT.

The V gene is TRBV9, the J gene TRBJ1-3; D call uncertain. The V end lost 3 bases, the J end lost 5 bases, and 6 bases lay between the germline ends. The germline V gene has CDR1 SGDLS and CDR2 YYNGEE. The CDR3 consists of 12 residues. The CDR3 DNA reads as TGTGCCAGCAGCGCCCCTCGAAACACCATATATTTT. It codes for CASSAPRNTIYF.

The chain has TRBV7-3 and TRBJ2-1; 11 bases map to TRBD2. J gave up 7 bases and V 5 bases, and 10 bases lay outside the gene matches. The germline CDR1 and CDR2 sequences are SGHTA and FQGTGA. This CDR3 spans 16 amino acids. The CDR3, as DNA: TGTGCCAGCAGCCCGACGAATAGCGGGGGGGCGAATGAGCAGTTCTTC. This translates into CASSPTNSGGANEQFF.

The V and J genes are TRBV29-1 and TRBJ1-6; D may be TRBD1 (6 bases). This CDR3 region has 15 residues. The germline CDR1 and CDR2 sequences are SQVTM and ANQGSEA. The germline V and J ends were trimmed by 3 bases and 7 bases, with 16 bases remaining between them. CDR3 nucleotide sequence: TGCAGCGTTGATGGGGGCTCGACAGAGAATTCACCCCTCCACTTT. It specifies CSVDGGSTENSPLHF.

The chain has TRBV5-4 and TRBJ1-4; 7 nucleotides match TRBD1. This CDR3 contains 13 residues. Trimming removed 4 bases from V and 4 bases from J; junction bases left unmatched: 1. Germline CDR1 is SGHNT and CDR2 is YYREEE (reference sequence). CDR3 DNA sequence: TGTGCCAGCAGCACAGGGGATAATGAAAAACTGTTTTTT. This translates into CASSTGDNEKLFF.

The chain joins TRBV10-3 to TRBJ1-1; TRBD1 is a possible D gene (5 bases). The CDR3 is 15 residues long. Looked up from germline, CDR1 is ENHRY and CDR2 is SYGVKD. Trimming stripped 3 bases from V and 1 base from J, with 12 bases between. CDR3 protein: CAISERGQENTEAFF. The CDR3 DNA reads as TGTGCCATCAGTGAAAGGGGTCAGGAGAACACTGAAGCTTTCTTT.

The chain employs TRBV9 and TRBJ2-1, with a possible D match to TRBD2 (6 bases). CDR1 and CDR2 from the germline V gene are SGDLS and YYNGEE. Trimming pared 0 bases from V and 7 bases from J, leaving 17 bases between. The CDR3 runs 16 residues. CDR3 loop: CASSVGLRDWVNEQFF. In DNA, the CDR3 is TGTGCCAGCAGCGTAGGATTGCGGGATTGGGTAAATGAGCAGTTCTTC. The full variable domain, rest sourced from reference TRBV9 and TRBJ2-1, is DSGVTQTPKHLITATGQRVTLRCSPRSGDLSVYWYQQSLDQGLQFLIQYYNGEERAKGNILERFSAQQFPDLHSELNLSSLELGDSALYFCASSVGLRDWVNEQFFGPGTRLTVL.

The rearrangement joins TRBV2 to TRBJ2-7, with 10 bases lining up with TRBD1. This CDR3 is 15 amino acids long. With 2 bases clipped from V and 4 bases from J, the junction kept 5 bases outside the gene matches. Germline V gene lookup returns CDR1 SNHLY and CDR2 FYNNEI. The CDR3 loop is CASSESRQGAYEQYF. DNA of the CDR3: TGTGCCAGCAGTGAATCGAGACAGGGGGCATACGAGCAGTACTTC. Together with reference TRBV2 and TRBJ2-7, the CDR3 gives the full variable domain: EPEVTQTPSHQVTQMGQEVILRCVPISNHLYFYWYRQILGQKVEFLVSFYNNEISEKSEIFDDQFSVERPDGSNFTLKIRSTKLEDSAMYFCASSESRQGAYEQYFGPGTRLTVT.

The chain combines TRBV19 with TRBJ2-1; no firm D call. V was shortened by 1 base and J by 8 bases, with 12 bases between the two germline ends. The CDR3 is 14 residues long. Per germline, CDR1 LNHDA and CDR2 SQIVND (reference sequence). The CDR3 loop reads CASSIVELGDEQFF. Here the CDR3 DNA reads TGTGCCAGTAGTATAGTGGAGTTAGGAGATGAGCAGTTCTTC.

This chain connects TRBV5-1 to TRBJ2-7; 9 bases are shared with TRBD2. J lost 2 bases, V lost 2 bases, and 11 bases had no gene match. Germline V CDR1 and CDR2: SGHRS, YFSETQ. CDR3 size: 17 residues. CDR3 nucleotide sequence: TGCGCCAGCAGCTTACGGGCTAGCGGGGAGCTAACCTACGAGCAGTACTTC. Protein: CASSLRASGELTYEQYF.